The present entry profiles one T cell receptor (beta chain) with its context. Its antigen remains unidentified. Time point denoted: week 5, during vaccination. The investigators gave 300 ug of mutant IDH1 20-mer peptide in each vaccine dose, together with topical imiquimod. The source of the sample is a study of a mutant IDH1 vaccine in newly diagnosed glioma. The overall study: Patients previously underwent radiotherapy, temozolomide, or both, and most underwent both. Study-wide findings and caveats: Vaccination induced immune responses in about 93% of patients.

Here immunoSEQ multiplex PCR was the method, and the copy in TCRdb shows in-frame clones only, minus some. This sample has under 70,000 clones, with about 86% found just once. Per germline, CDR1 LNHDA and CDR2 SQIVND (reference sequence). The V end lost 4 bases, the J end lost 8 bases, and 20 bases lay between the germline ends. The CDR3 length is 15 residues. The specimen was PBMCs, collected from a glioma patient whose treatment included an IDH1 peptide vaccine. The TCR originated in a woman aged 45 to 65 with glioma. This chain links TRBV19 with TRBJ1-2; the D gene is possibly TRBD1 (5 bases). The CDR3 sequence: CASSKQAGTQWGYTF. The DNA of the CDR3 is TGTGCCAGTAGTAAACAAGCCGGGACGCAATGGGGCTACACCTTC.